This passage covers 23 T cell receptor beta chains from one sample sequenced in a study of CD8+CD57+ T cells in acquired aplastic anemia. Before being chosen for sequencing, patients had shown CD8+CD57+ cell expansion by flow cytometry. TCR beta VDJ and CDR3 profiles were obtained from a genomic DNA template. In TCRdb, the reads were re-called with MiXCR into one record per CDR3 protein. This repertoire shows more than 150,000 distinct CDR3 sequences, less than 60% found once; its top ten account for about 1.7%. The sample taken for sequencing was sorted CD4+, CD8+, or CD8+CD57+ T cells (not recorded which) from PBMCs. These receptors were collected from a human donor with aplastic anemia.

This clonotype was picked up many times. The chain recombines TRBV5-1 with TRBJ2-1; D is ambiguous. Germline-derived CDR1 and CDR2 are SGHRS and YFSETQ. The CDR3 length is 15 residues. V lost 0 bases and J 5 bases, leaving 12 bases between the germline ends. CDR3 DNA: TGCGCCAGCAGCTTGGGTCCAGCAGGCGACAATGAGCAGTTCTTC. Translation gives CASSLGPAGDNEQFF.

This clonotype was found many times. The V call is TRBV19, the J call TRBJ2-7; 13 nucleotides match TRBD2. J was trimmed by 6 bases and V by 5 bases; bases with no gene match: 7. CDR1 and CDR2 (germline): LNHDA, SQIVND (reference sequence). The CDR3 is 15 residues long. As DNA, the CDR3 is TGTGCCAGTAGTGCCGGGACTAGCGGGACCCGCGAGCAGTACTTC. Amino acids: CASSAGTSGTREQYF.

At least ten counts were recorded for this clonotype. V and J are TRBV12-3 or TRBV12-4 and TRBJ1-4, with 8 positions matching TRBD1. The CDR3 length is 14 residues. J was trimmed by 8 bases and V by 4 bases; bases with no gene match: 6. CDR3 residues: CASSWRTGNEKLFF. In nucleotides, the CDR3 is TGTGCCAGCAGTTGGAGGACAGGGAACGAAAAACTGTTTTTT.

This rearrangement joins TRBV2 to TRBJ1-1; TRBD1 might be the D (6 bases). Germline V gene sequence: CDR1 SNHLY, CDR2 FYNNEI. CDR3 length: 12 amino acids. V was trimmed by 6 bases and J by 2 bases, leaving 7 bases between them. This CDR3 reads CASRDSNTEAFF. CDR3 coding DNA: TGTGCCAGCAGGGACAGCAACACTGAAGCTTTCTTT. Based on the CDR3 plus reference TRBV2 and TRBJ1-1, the full variable domain is EPEVTQTPSHQVTQMGQEVILRCVPISNHLYFYWYRQILGQKVEFLVSFYNNEISEKSEIFDDQFSVERPDGSNFTLKIRSTKLEDSAMYFCASRDSNTEAFFGQGTRLTVV.

The chain employs TRBV20-1 and TRBJ2-7; 7 nucleotides line up with TRBD1. The CDR3 runs to 13 residues. V shed 1 base and J 6 bases; nucleotides not matched to a gene: 6. Germline assignment: CDR1 DFQATT and CDR2 SNEGSKA (reference sequence). DNA of the CDR3: TGCAGTGCTAGAGCCCCGACAGGGTTCGAGCAGTACTTC. Residues: CSARAPTGFEQYF.

Many counts were recorded for this clonotype. The chain employs TRBV20-1 and TRBJ2-7; 9 nucleotides match TRBD1. CDR3 length: 12 amino acids. CDR1 is DFQATT, CDR2 SNEGSKA, per germline (reference sequence). V trimming: 5 bases; J trimming: 5 bases; junction bases outside the gene matches: 4. The CDR3 loop is CSAYRGQDEQYF. The DNA for the CDR3 is TGCAGTGCTTACAGGGGGCAGGACGAGCAGTACTTC.

This sequence joins TRBV11-1 and TRBJ1-2; TRBD1 aligns across 9 bases. The CDR3 consists of 17 residues. Germline-derived CDR1 and CDR2 are SGHAT and FQDESV (reference sequence). V lost 0 bases to trimming and J lost 6 bases; unmatched junction nucleotides: 11. For the CDR3, the DNA is TGTGCCAGCAGCTTAGCGCTAGGGACAGGGTCCAACGATGGCTACACCTTC. Residues: CASSLALGTGSNDGYTF.

This clonotype was seen repeatedly, ten times or more. V usage is TRBV9 and J usage is TRBJ2-1; 10 bases are shared with TRBD2. J was trimmed by 3 bases and V by 0 bases; bases with no gene match: 6. This CDR3 has 17 residues. Germline V gene data show CDR1 as SGDLS and CDR2 as YYNGEE. CDR3 sequence reads: CASSVAPLAGYYNEQFF. CDR3 sequence (DNA): TGTGCCAGCAGCGTAGCCCCACTAGCGGGATACTACAATGAGCAGTTCTTC.

This chain links TRBV6-4 with TRBJ2-6; no firm D call. Germline-derived CDR1 and CDR2 are MRHNA and SNTAGT. The ends were cut back, 2 bases at V and 0 bases at J, with 2 bases in the middle. The CDR3 runs to 14 residues. CDR3 sequence reads: CASSDDSGANVLTF. The CDR3 DNA follows: TGTGCCAGCAGTGACGACTCTGGGGCCAACGTCCTGACTTTC.

This clonotype was seen a handful of times. V and J are TRBV20-1 and TRBJ1-1; D is uncertain. V was cut by 3 bases and J by 0 bases, with 11 bases left in between. Per germline, CDR1 DFQATT and CDR2 SNEGSKA (reference sequence). The CDR3 spans 14 residues. The CDR3 spells CSASGDTLNTEAFF. CDR3 in DNA: TGCAGTGCTAGTGGCGACACCCTGAACACTGAAGCTTTCTTT.

About this clonotype itself: It may be a read error: a sequence one base away is much more abundant. J is TRBJ2-1 and V is TRBV5-1; TRBD2 agrees at 9 bases. The CDR3 is made up of 15 amino acids. V shed 0 bases, J shed 9 bases, and the junction held 7 bases outside the gene matches. Germline values: CDR1 SGHRS, CDR2 YFSETQ. The DNA for the CDR3 is TGCGCCAGCAGCTTGGGCCCTAGCGGGGACAGTGAGCAGTTCTTC. Its translation is CASSLGPSGDSEQFF.

V usage is TRBV10-2 and J usage is TRBJ1-1; D is perhaps TRBD1 (5 bases). V lost 3 bases and J 1 base, leaving 6 bases between the germline ends. CDR1 and CDR2 (germline): WSHSY, SAAADI. The CDR3 totals 13 residues. CDR3 nucleotide sequence: TGCGCCAGCAGTGAACAGGAGAACACTGAAGCTTTCTTT. Residues: CASSEQENTEAFF.

This clonotype came up many times. V usage is TRBV5-1 and J usage is TRBJ2-1; TRBD2 matches at 12 bases. Germline V gene data show CDR1 as SGHRS and CDR2 as YFSETQ. Trimming took 4 bases from V and 8 from J; bases not matched to a gene: 7. The CDR3 loop spans 15 amino acids. The CDR3 sequence: CASSARTSGTYEQFF. CDR3 bases: TGCGCCAGCAGCGCCCGGACTAGCGGGACTTATGAGCAGTTCTTC.

This clonotype was detected many times. The chain employs TRBV19 and TRBJ2-2; 10 nucleotides agree with TRBD1. Germline V gives CDR1 LNHDA, CDR2 SQIVND (reference sequence). The CDR3 loop spans 16 amino acids. The V segment lost 4 bases and the J segment 4 bases; nucleotides outside the gene matches: 6. CDR3 DNA: TGTGCCAGTAGTACGACAGGGGGCGCGGGCACCGGGGAGCTGTTTTTT. Its protein product is CASSTTGGAGTGELFF. The entire variable domain, with the rest obtained from reference TRBV19 and TRBJ2-2, is as follows: DGGITQSPKYLFRKEGQNVTLSCEQNLNHDAMYWYRQDPGQGLRLIYYSQIVNDFQKGDIAEGYSVSREKKESFPLTVTSAQKNPTAFYLCASSTTGGAGTGELFFGEGSRLTVL.

This clonotype was found a few times. V usage is TRBV2 and J usage is TRBJ2-1, with D possibly being TRBD2 (7 bases). This CDR3 has 14 residues. Trimming left V 6 bases short and J 12 bases short, with 21 bases between. Germline V CDR1 and CDR2: SNHLY, FYNNEI. The CDR3 loop reads CASSQEWGGGGQFF. CDR3 DNA sequence: TGTGCCAGCAGCCAAGAATGGGGCGGGGGCGGGCAGTTCTTC.

In this sample, this clonotype turned up many times. The chain couples TRBV6-1 to TRBJ1-5; maybe TRBD1 (5 bases). The CDR3 is made up of 13 amino acids. Trimming cost V 6 bases and J 9 bases, with 15 bases left between them. Germline V lookup: CDR1 MNHNS, CDR2 SASEGT. The CDR3 bases are TGTGCCAGCAGACTAGGGGTCCTCAGGCCCCAGCATTTT. Protein sequence: CASRLGVLRPQHF.

This chain uses TRBV5-4 with TRBJ2-6, with 11 bases aligning to TRBD2. The CDR3 runs to 19 residues. Germline values: CDR1 SGHNT, CDR2 YYREEE (reference sequence). The trim removed 2 bases at V and 3 bases at J, leaving 10 bases unmatched. The CDR3 loop is CASSFWLAGGFGGANVLTF. For the CDR3, the DNA is TGTGCCAGCAGCTTCTGGCTAGCGGGAGGTTTTGGTGGGGCCAACGTCCTGACTTTC.

The chain carries TRBV15 and TRBJ1-3, with unresolved D. V dropped 0 bases and J dropped 0 bases, with 9 bases sitting between them. This CDR3 comprises 16 residues. Germline loops: CDR1 LNHNV, CDR2 YYDKDF (reference sequence). The CDR3 reads CATSRDRAVSGNTIYF. Written as DNA, the CDR3 is TGTGCCACCAGCAGAGACCGGGCGGTCTCTGGAAACACCATATATTTT.

This clonotype occurred a few times. This chain connects TRBV11-2 to TRBJ1-6; 7 bases are a match to TRBD1. Trimming cost V 6 bases and J 5 bases; bases outside gene matches: 7. Germline lookup yields CDR1 SGHAT and CDR2 FQNNGV. The CDR3 sequence is 15 residues long. The CDR3 nucleotides read TGTGCCAGCAGTAGGGGGACAGACAATAATTCACCCCTCCACTTT. Translation: CASSRGTDNNSPLHF.

The J gene is TRBJ1-4, the V gene TRBV20-1; D is uncertain. Germline V CDR1 and CDR2: DFQATT, SNEGSKA (reference sequence). The CDR3 extends over 13 amino acids. V shed 3 bases and J shed 4 bases, with 9 bases lying between them. The CDR3, as DNA: TGCAGTGCTAGTCGAGGAGGTAATGAAAAACTGTTTTTT. This translates into CSASRGGNEKLFF.

This clonotype came up many times. The chain has TRBV6-1 and TRBJ1-1, with TRBD1 matching 7 bases. The germline CDR1 and CDR2 sequences are MNHNS and SASEGT. The ends lost 5 bases at V and 1 base at J; junction bases unmatched: 7. The CDR3 runs 15 residues. CDR3 residues: CASSRPDRRNTEAFF. The CDR3 DNA is TGTGCCAGCAGTCGACCGGACAGGAGGAACACTGAAGCTTTCTTT.

This chain links TRBV18 with TRBJ2-5; D is unresolved. CDR3 length: 15 amino acids. V gave up 3 bases and J gave up 5 bases, with 16 bases separating them. Germline V lookup: CDR1 KGHSH, CDR2 LQKENI. CDR3 sequence (DNA): TGTGCCAGCTCACCTTCGGCGGCGACGCGGGAGACCCAGTACTTC. Translating it yields CASSPSAATRETQYF.

This chain connects TRBV7-8 to TRBJ2-3; D not certain. Germline CDR1 SGHVS, CDR2 FQNEAQ. The CDR3 is made up of 17 amino acids. V was pared by 5 bases and J by 0 bases, with 18 bases between. The CDR3 DNA is TGTGCCAGCAGCCTGGGCCTCCAGGCTGTGAGCACAGATACGCAGTATTTT. Its protein product is CASSLGLQAVSTDTQYF.